The 9 T cell receptor beta chains reported below all come from one sample, sequenced in a study of tumor-infiltrating lymphocytes in localized non-small cell lung cancer. Clones were sequenced by immunoSEQ multiplex PCR, and TCRdb holds only the in-frame ones, with some missing. The sample consists of 10,000 or so clones, more than 70% of them appearing once. Sequencing was performed on lung tumor tissue. These receptors came from a human donor with non-small cell lung cancer.

This rearrangement joins TRBV11-3 to TRBJ2-1; the D gene is possibly TRBD2 (5 bases). Per the germline V gene, CDR1 is SGHNT and CDR2 is YENEEA. The CDR3 totals 15 residues. Trimming shortened V by 2 bases and J by 9 bases, and 17 bases separated the two germline ends. This CDR3 is CASSLTGPGRGEQFF. In DNA, the CDR3 is TGTGCCAGCAGCTTAACCGGCCCCGGCCGGGGTGAGCAGTTCTTC.

This chain uses TRBV5-4 with TRBJ2-1; TRBD2 matches 8 bases. V was clipped by 5 bases and J by 5 bases; unmatched bases: 6. This CDR3 has 14 amino acids. The V gene's germline CDR1 is SGHNT and CDR2 YYREEE (reference sequence). The CDR3 DNA reads TGTGCCAGCAGGCGGGAGGTTGCCGACAATGAGCAGTTCTTC. It is translated as CASRREVADNEQFF.

V usage is TRBV5-1 and J usage is TRBJ1-1; perhaps TRBD1 as D (6 bases). The CDR3 totals 15 residues. V was pared by 3 bases and J by 0 bases, with 12 bases between. Germline CDR1 SGHRS, CDR2 YFSETQ. Written as DNA, the CDR3 is TGCGCCAGCAGCTCCGGCAGGGGATTGAACACTGAAGCTTTCTTT. Amino acid sequence: CASSSGRGLNTEAFF.

The chain employs TRBV7-8 and TRBJ2-1; TRBD1 matches at 11 bases. Germline lookup yields CDR1 SGHVS and CDR2 FQNEAQ. This CDR3 has 14 residues. V lost 4 bases to trimming and J lost 6 bases; unmatched junction nucleotides: 2. CDR3 coding DNA: TGTGCCAGCAGCTGGGGACAGGGGGGCAATGAGCAGTTCTTC. Translation: CASSWGQGGNEQFF. The variable domain in full, with the rest retrieved from reference TRBV7-8 and TRBJ2-1, is GAGVSQSPRYKVAKRGQDVALRCDPISGHVSLFWYQQALGQGPEFLTYFQNEAQLDKSGLPSDRFFAERPEGSVSTLKIQRTQQEDSAVYLCASSWGQGGNEQFFGPGTRLTVL.

A single count supports this clone. This chain joins TRBV20-1 and TRBJ1-1; D is possibly TRBD1 (5 bases). V was pared by 4 bases and J by 8 bases, with 8 bases between. Per the germline V gene, CDR1 is DFQATT and CDR2 is SNEGSKA (reference sequence). This CDR3 is built from 10 residues. The CDR3 nucleotides read TGCAGTGCTATACAGGAGGAAGCTTTCTTT. This sequence encodes CSAIQEEAFF.

This sequence joins TRBV2 and TRBJ2-1, with 14 nucleotides matching TRBD2. Germline CDR1 SNHLY, CDR2 FYNNEI. V trimming: 8 bases; J trimming: 8 bases; junction bases outside the gene matches: 8. The CDR3 is made up of 15 amino acids. CDR3 sequence: CASGSGTSGSDEQFF. Here the CDR3 DNA reads TGTGCCAGCGGATCCGGGACTAGCGGGAGCGATGAGCAGTTCTTC.

This clone has more than one count but fewer than ten. The chain uses TRBV19 and TRBJ1-1, with a possible D match to TRBD1 (6 bases). The ends were cut back, 6 bases at V and 0 bases at J, with 20 bases in the middle. CDR3 length equals 17 residues. The germline V gene has CDR1 LNHDA and CDR2 SQIVND (reference sequence). CDR3 protein: CASSLITGRRMNTEAFF. Here the CDR3 DNA reads TGTGCCAGTAGCTTGATAACAGGGAGGAGAATGAACACTGAAGCTTTCTTT.

The rearrangement uses TRBV30 and TRBJ1-2; D not certain. The CDR3 is made up of 10 amino acids. Between the trimmed V and J ends, which lost 5 bases and 8 bases, there was a span of 9 bases. Per germline, CDR1 GTSNPN and CDR2 SVGIG (reference sequence). The DNA of the CDR3 is TGTGCCTGGGGGCCGCGCGGCTACACCTTC. Translation: CAWGPRGYTF.

V usage is TRBV6-5 and J usage is TRBJ2-1; 12 nucleotides match TRBD2. J lost 7 bases, V lost 2 bases, and 6 bases had no gene match. The CDR3 loop spans 16 amino acids. Germline-derived CDR1 and CDR2 are MNHEY and SVGAGI. CDR3 amino acids: CASSYILAGGRNEQFF. The CDR3 nucleotides read TGTGCCAGCAGTTACATCCTAGCGGGAGGGCGGAATGAGCAGTTCTTC.